This T cell receptor (beta chain) was sequenced for a study of blood T cell repertoires in COVID-19. V shed 1 base, J shed 10 bases, and the junction held 12 bases outside the gene matches. This CDR3 has 16 amino acids. Per germline, CDR1 SGHRS and CDR2 YFSETQ. TCRdb's table, derived via immunoSEQ multiplex PCR, lists solely in-frame clones and lacks some. The sample carries about 240,000 clones, roughly 87% recorded once. Sequencing used peripheral blood. This TCR derives from a man aged 60 to 69 who had recovered from COVID-19. The chain has TRBV5-1 and TRBJ2-1, with 9 bases matching TRBD2. For the CDR3, the DNA is TGCGCCAGCAGCTTGTATGGCGGGGGGGCCTTTAAGGAGCAGTTCTTC. It yields the protein CASSLYGGGAFKEQFF.